This record concerns one T cell receptor (beta chain) sequence. What this receptor recognizes is not known. A much larger clone differs by one base, so this may be a read error. The library came from 5' RACE. TCRdb records NextSeq 500 as the sequencer. Unique molecular identifiers were attached to individual cDNA molecules in the TCR library protocol so that sequencing error and PCR bias could be corrected. Both TCR alpha and beta chains were sequenced, and tight co-correlation was observed between alpha and beta sequence abundances in each sample. The original methods were these. V gene, J gene and CDR3 annotation of TCR sequences was performed with Decombinator V4. TCRs were defined as expanded if a significant change between any two time points was detected under a Poisson model with p below 0.0001. Abundances of TCRs were expressed as counts per million after normalisation to the total number of TCRs sequenced in each sample. TRAV1-2 paired with TRAJ12, TRAJ20 or TRAJ33 defined MAIT TCRs, while TRAV10 paired with TRAJ18 defined iNKT TCRs. VDJdb, accessed on 1 November 2021, was searched for TCRs annotated for CMV, EBV and SARS-CoV-2, and TCRs annotated for more than one antigen were excluded. TCRdb handled the public reads itself, with Q25 trimming in fastp and clone calling in MiXCR, and kept productive beta chains. Each CDR3 protein gets just one entry, which takes the most common genes and DNA from the rows behind it. These V and J calls derive from TCRdb rather than the authors' analysis. A total of about 79,000 distinct CDR3 sequences appear in this sample, 13% of them only once. The ten largest clonotypes hold 4.5% to 7% of the sample.

Set within a cohort of healthcare workers in London, UK, this nested case-control study involved weekly PCR testing of nasopharyngeal swabs along with blood sampling. Healthcare workers were enrolled in the week of the UK lockdown, from 23 to 31 March 2020, and were followed every week for up to roughly 15 weeks. These data come from a study of early T cells in non-severe SARS-CoV-2 infection (dated by TCRdb to about 2021). General notes on the study: Because TCR sequencing relied on bulk RNA taken from unsorted whole blood, pairing of alpha and beta chains was not possible. Results and caveats for the whole study, not just this receptor: VDJdb matching was skewed toward anti-spike CD8 responses and likely underestimated virus-specific expansions, missing private and CD4 specificities.

From the cysteine through the phenylalanine, the CDR3 covers 15 amino acids. Only the CDR3 DNA is retained, 45 bases long and in frame from the first base. From the germline V gene, CDR1 is MNHEY and CDR2 is SVGEGT. The clonotype originates from an adult who was a healthcare worker with PCR-confirmed SARS-CoV-2 infection or an uninfected control (not recorded which). Recombination joined TRBV6-2 or TRBV6-3 with TRBJ1-6; TRBD1 is a possible D gene, resting on 6 matching bases. Input material: whole blood. The DNA sequence reads TGTGCCAGCAGGGGCGGGGGCGCGTGGAATTCATCCCTCCACTTT. Its translation reads: CASRGGGAWNSSLHF.